This T cell receptor beta chain was captured by sequencing in a study of T cells in Graves' hyperthyroidism and ophthalmopathy (dated by TCRdb to between 2017 and 2020). Notes on the research overall: Peripheral blood was collected at initial diagnosis, before any treatment. The study also compared thyroid tissue and blood T-cell repertoires from five or six Graves' hyperthyroidism patients. Whether ophthalmopathy could be predicted prospectively was tested in an independent validation cohort made up of some 20 hyperthyroidism patients plus 17 patients who later progressed to ophthalmopathy. Once sampling was done, hyperthyroidism patients were given methimazole at a starting dose of 30 mg daily, whereas ophthalmopathy patients were given high-dose intravenous methylprednisolone. A discovery cohort of around 98 patients, about 40 with Graves' ophthalmopathy and approximately 55 with stable Graves' hyperthyroidism, was used to find distinguishing TCR V-J signatures. TCR Vbeta CDR3 sequencing of approximately 140 peripheral blood samples (roughly 43 ophthalmopathy, 75 to 85 hyperthyroidism and approximately 17 progressor patients) is reported in the paper. For training and testing, the 95 to 100 patients in the discovery cohort were randomly divided in a 7:3 ratio.

Results and caveats for the whole study, not just this receptor: A model built on a 13 V-J signature distinguished ophthalmopathy from stable hyperthyroidism, reaching about 89% sensitivity and around 81% specificity in cross-validation and 80%/75% in testing. During validation, the model predicted progression to ophthalmopathy a median of about 6.3 months ahead of onset, with just under 71% sensitivity and 72.22% specificity. Most expanded thyroid clonotypes (frequency above 0.001) were also detected in blood, suggesting blood repertoires may reflect thyroid immune responses. No statistical method was used to fix the sample size in advance, and group allocation was not hidden from the investigators.

The TCR beta CDR3 regions were amplified from the RNA transcripts. For the first round of RT-PCR on the TCR CDR3, the HTBI primer set was used together with the Qiagen OneStep RT-PCR kit. A second multiplex PCR round built the libraries, followed by size selection and purification. Sequencing of the libraries was done on an Illumina HiSeq2000 using paired-end 100 bp reads. In the authors' own workflow: Raw data were processed with SOAPnuke, discarding reads with adapters, uncalled bases, mean Phred below 15, or no exact constant-primer or identifier match. High-quality paired reads were merged using COPE v1.2.5, and each unique nucleotide sequence was defined as a clonotype. Clonotypes were aligned to IMGT TRBV, TRBD and TRBJ reference segments using MiTCR v1.1. The analysis included only V-J combinations with a frequency above 0.0001, which together covered more than 98% of the repertoires. The TCS score was defined as the ratio of F50 (clonal expansion) to E x V (chaos), calculated using BLOSUM62-based TCRdist between CDR3 peptides within each V-J. Welch's t-statistics and random forest reduced fewer than 550 V-J features to around 14, which were used in a naive Bayes classifier (R e1071). TCRdb applied fastp at Q25 and MiXCR to the public reads, then kept only in-frame beta chains. All rows with the same CDR3 protein become a single entry with the most common DNA and genes. TCRdb assigned the V and J calls; the authors' analysis was not used. This sample comprises a few hundred thousand distinct CDR3 sequences, around 16% of them detected only once. Roughly 49% of the sample belongs to the ten largest clones.

There are many counts of this clonotype. This receptor's antigen is unknown. No clone much larger than this one lies a single base away; base qualities are absent. The CDR3 spans 16 residues, from the cysteine through the phenylalanine. The entry retains the CDR3 DNA only, 48 bases that are in frame from base 1. The trim is 0 bases for V and 2 bases for J, with a gap of 11 bases between the germline ends. The germline V gene (reference sequence) gives CDR1 as MNHEY and CDR2 as SMNVEV. Graves' hyperthyroidism was defined as stable when no progression to ophthalmopathy occurred over 18 months of follow-up. Hyperthyroidism patients were newly diagnosed, had a disease duration of under 2 months, and were aged 18 to 65 years. Exclusion was applied to patients with uncontrolled infections, other autoimmune diseases, pregnancy or lactation. Clinical symptoms, serum thyroxine and TRAb, thyroid ultrasound, and orbital computed tomography formed the basis for the diagnoses. PBMCs were separated from roughly 10 ml of fresh peripheral blood using Ficoll-Paque density gradient centrifugation. Total RNA was extracted with Trizol reagent, and quality was checked on an Agilent 2100 Bioanalyzer.

This clonotype was sampled from a woman aged 45-65 years with Graves' hyperthyroidism. Sequenced input: blood. The rearrangement joined TRBV27 to TRBJ2-1, with TRBD2 as a weak D call on 6 bases. The nucleotide sequence reads TGTGCCAGCAGTTTATCGGGGGGACTCACCTACAATGAGCAGTTCTTC. The encoded protein is CASSLSGGLTYNEQFF.